This paragraph covers one T cell receptor (beta chain) sequence. Method: immunoSEQ multiplex PCR; TCRdb's copy keeps in-frame clones and lacks some. The repertoire has about 250,000 clones, about nine tenths of them found once; the top ten carry roughly 15%. The sample comes from a study of blood T cell repertoires in COVID-19. The length of the CDR3 is 12 residues. Germline CDR1 is MNHEY and CDR2 is SMNVEV (reference sequence). The V and J ends lost 5 bases and 11 bases, in that order; junction bases with no gene match: 8. Participant ages covered 18 to 89 years across approximately 25 US areas. The J gene is TRBJ1-1, the V gene TRBV27; 7 positions agree with TRBD1. The material sequenced was PBMCs or T cells enriched from blood (not recorded which). The clonotype originates from a man between 18 and 35 years old who had recovered from COVID-19. The CDR3 protein is CASSSRTGRAFF. The CDR3 DNA reads TGTGCCAGCAGTAGCCGGACAGGTAGGGCTTTCTTT.